Listed below are T cell receptor beta chains from one sample, sequenced in a study of blood T cell repertoires in COVID-19. The data were produced by immunoSEQ multiplex PCR, yet TCRdb's version contains in-frame clones alone and is incomplete. The sample lists over 150,000 clones, 65% to 90% occurring once. Sequencing used peripheral blood. These receptors were obtained from a woman in her sixties with COVID-19, enrolled during active disease. Both conserved end residues are part of each CDR3. The D gene is left open where the match is weak. The size entry is marked missing in some rows and otherwise reads once, few, many or a size class.

V gene,J gene,D gene,clone size,CDR3 protein,CDR3 DNA
TRBV9,TRBJ1-6,.,.,CASSVLQDNSPLHF,TGTGCCAGCAGCGTCCTCCAGGATAATTCACCCCTCCACTTT
TRBV29-1,TRBJ1-4,.,.,CSAGDEKLFF,TGCAGCGCTGGAGATGAAAAACTGTTTTTT
TRBV12-3/TRBV12-4,TRBJ1-6,.,.,CASRRGAAPLHF,TGTGCCAGCAGACGGGGGGCTGCACCCCTCCACTTT
TRBV29-1,TRBJ2-1,TRBD1,.,CSVERQGRDNEQFF,TGCAGCGTTGAACGACAGGGGCGAGACAATGAGCAGTTCTTC
TRBV7-3,TRBJ2-5,.,.,CASSPTSSGETQYF,TGTGCCAGCAGCCCGACTAGTAGTGGGGAGACCCAGTACTTC
TRBV7-9,TRBJ2-1,TRBD2,.,CASSPGTSAYNEQFF,TGTGCCAGCAGCCCCGGGACTAGCGCCTACAATGAGCAGTTCTTC
TRBV18,TRBJ1-6,.,.,CASSPGLMNSPLHF,TGTGCCAGCTCACCCGGACTGATGAATTCACCCCTCCACTTT
TRBV9,TRBJ1-2,TRBD1,once,CASSMGQWGGYTF,TGTGCCAGCAGCATGGGACAGTGGGGGGGCTACACCTTC
TRBV5-8,TRBJ1-3,.,.,CASSLPNPTARNTIYF,TGTGCCAGCAGCCTCCCGAATCCAACAGCTCGAAACACCATATATTTT
TRBV27,TRBJ1-6,TRBD1,.,CASSLGQGTSPLHF,TGTGCCAGCAGCCTCGGACAGGGGACTTCACCCCTCCACTTT
TRBV7-9,TRBJ1-4,.,.,CASRPDSEKLFF,TGTGCCAGCAGACCCGACAGTGAAAAACTGTTTTTT
TRBV7-9,TRBJ2-7,TRBD2,.,CASSYSSGRYEQYF,TGTGCCAGCAGTTACAGCAGCGGGAGATACGAGCAGTACTTC
TRBV7-2,TRBJ1-6,.,once,CASSWRASPLHF,TGTGCCAGCAGCTGGAGAGCTTCACCCCTCCACTTT
TRBV5-1,TRBJ1-1,.,few,CASKGERRAFF,TGCGCCAGCAAAGGGGAACGGCGAGCTTTCTTT
TRBV11-3,TRBJ2-3,TRBD2,.,CASSNGGLAGAVTDTQYF,TGTGCCAGCAGCAATGGTGGACTAGCGGGGGCCGTCACAGATACGCAGTATTTT
TRBV5-1,TRBJ2-1,TRBD2,.,CASSLLGRDDEQFF,TGCGCCAGCAGCTTGTTGGGGAGGGACGATGAGCAGTTCTTC
TRBV7-8,TRBJ1-1,TRBD1,.,CASSLGDRGATEAFF,TGTGCCAGCAGCTTAGGGGACAGGGGTGCCACTGAAGCTTTCTTT
TRBV6-7,TRBJ1-2,TRBD1,once,CASSYSIRRDSIKNNGYTF,TGTGCCAGCAGTTACTCGATTCGAAGGGACAGCATCAAAAATAATGGCTACACCTTC
TRBV7-9,TRBJ2-1,TRBD1,.,CASSSTGGPSYNEQFF,TGTGCCAGCAGCTCGACAGGGGGTCCGTCCTACAATGAGCAGTTCTTC
TRBV27,TRBJ1-6,TRBD1,.,CASSLGWDRVKSPLHF,TGTGCCAGCAGTTTAGGTTGGGACAGGGTGAAATCACCCCTCCACTTT
TRBV9,TRBJ1-3,TRBD1,.,CASSSDRAWVGNTIYF,TGTGCCAGCAGCTCAGACAGGGCCTGGGTCGGAAACACCATATATTTT
TRBV5-4,TRBJ2-1,TRBD2,.,CAIGSGGSYNEQFF,TGTGCCATCGGGAGCGGGGGCTCCTACAATGAGCAGTTCTTC
TRBV2,TRBJ2-1,.,.,CASSQYNEQFF,TGTGCCAGCAGCCAGTACAATGAGCAGTTCTTC
TRBV5-5,TRBJ2-2,TRBD1,.,CASSLTGDVNTGELFF,TGTGCCAGCAGCTTGACAGGGGATGTTAACACCGGGGAGCTGTTTTTT
TRBV11-1,TRBJ1-2,.,.,CASSVGEQASHPGYTF,TGTGCCAGCAGCGTAGGGGAACAGGCATCCCACCCGGGCTACACCTTC
TRBV7-8,TRBJ2-1,TRBD2,.,CASSFQHAGTSGGRGEQFF,TGTGCCAGCAGCTTCCAACACGCCGGGACTAGCGGGGGAAGGGGTGAGCAGTTCTTC